The clone carrying this TCR beta chain was picked up a small number of times. No antigen is known for it. Germline V gene sequence: CDR1 SNHLY, CDR2 FYNNEI. The CDR3 is made up of 17 amino acids. The ends lost 5 bases at V and 0 bases at J; junction bases unmatched: 10. This entry belongs to a study of regulatory T cells in long-lasting Graves disease. The overall study: Over-5-year antithyroid drug use with positive TSH receptor antibodies defined persistent Graves' disease in the study.

Arm-PCR of CDR3 regions and iRepertoire HTBI primers were the basis on which TCR beta libraries were built. In the original processing: Identification across samples found 60 to 75 TRBV and around 15 TRBJ segments. TCRdb redid the calling of the multiplex PCR reads with MiXCR, one entry per CDR3 protein. The V and J calls here are based on TCRdb, not the publication. The table shows 500,000 to 800,000 distinct CDR3 sequences, with around 30% occurring only once. General observations from the study: Accuracy may have suffered from the small sample size.

Time point denoted: persistent/refractory GD, antithyroid drugs over 5 years with positive TRAb. Extracted RNA from PBMCs served as the source of the TCR library. This TCR was sampled from a female donor with Graves disease. Specimen: peripheral blood mononuclear cells (PBMCs), collected when the disease was refractory, from a patient treated with antithyroid drugs. This chain uses TRBV2 with TRBJ2-4; 7 positions agree with TRBD1. CDR3: CASSPQDRRLAKNIQYF. The CDR3 nucleotides are TGTGCCAGCAGTCCCCAGGACAGGCGGCTAGCCAAAAACATTCAGTACTTC. The full variable domain, completed using reference TRBV2 and TRBJ2-4, is EPEVTQTPSHQVTQMGQEVILRCVPISNHLYFYWYRQILGQKVEFLVSFYNNEISEKSEIFDDQFSVERPDGSNFTLKIRSTKLEDSAMYFCASSPQDRRLAKNIQYFGAGTRLSVL.